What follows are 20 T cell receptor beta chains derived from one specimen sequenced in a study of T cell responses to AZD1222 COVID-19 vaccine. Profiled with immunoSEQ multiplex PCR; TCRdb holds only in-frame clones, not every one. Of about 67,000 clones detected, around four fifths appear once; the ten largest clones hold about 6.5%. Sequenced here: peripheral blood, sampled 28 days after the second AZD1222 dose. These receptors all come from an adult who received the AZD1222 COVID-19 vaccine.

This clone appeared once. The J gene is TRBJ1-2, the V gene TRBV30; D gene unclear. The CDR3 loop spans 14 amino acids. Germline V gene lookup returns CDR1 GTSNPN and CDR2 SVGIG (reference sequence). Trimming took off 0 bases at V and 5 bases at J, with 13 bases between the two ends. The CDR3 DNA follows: TGTGCCTGGAGTGTAAGCGGCGTTACGTATGGCTACACCTTC. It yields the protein CAWSVSGVTYGYTF.

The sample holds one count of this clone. CDR3 bases: TGTGCCAGCAGTTACTCCTACAGGGGTCGGACTGAAGCTTTCTTT. Translated, it gives CASSYSYRGRTEAFF. This chain links TRBV6-5 with TRBJ1-1; 7 positions match TRBD1. Per germline, CDR1 MNHEY and CDR2 SVGAGI. CDR3 length: 15 residues. Germline trimming cut 0 bases from V and 5 bases from J; bases unmatched to any gene: 6.

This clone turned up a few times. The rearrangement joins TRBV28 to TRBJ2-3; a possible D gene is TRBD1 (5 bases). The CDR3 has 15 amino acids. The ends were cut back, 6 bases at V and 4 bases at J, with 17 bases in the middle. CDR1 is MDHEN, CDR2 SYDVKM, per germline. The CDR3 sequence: CASSPPLWGPDTQYF. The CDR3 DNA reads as TGTGCCAGCAGCCCTCCCCTGTGGGGCCCAGATACGCAGTATTTT.

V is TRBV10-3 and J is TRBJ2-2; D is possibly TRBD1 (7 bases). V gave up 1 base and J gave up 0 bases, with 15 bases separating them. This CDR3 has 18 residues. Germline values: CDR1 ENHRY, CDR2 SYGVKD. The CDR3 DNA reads TGTGCCATCAGTGAGTTGGGACCAGGGGGGCCGAACACCGGGGAGCTGTTTTTT. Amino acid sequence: CAISELGPGGPNTGELFF.

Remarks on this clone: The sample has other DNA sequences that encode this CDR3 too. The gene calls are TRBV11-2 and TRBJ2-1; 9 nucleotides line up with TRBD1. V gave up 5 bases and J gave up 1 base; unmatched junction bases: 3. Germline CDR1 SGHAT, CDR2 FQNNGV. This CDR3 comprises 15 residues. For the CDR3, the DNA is TGTGCCAGCAGCCCCGGGACAGGGTCCTACAATGAGCAGTTCTTC. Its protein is CASSPGTGSYNEQFF.

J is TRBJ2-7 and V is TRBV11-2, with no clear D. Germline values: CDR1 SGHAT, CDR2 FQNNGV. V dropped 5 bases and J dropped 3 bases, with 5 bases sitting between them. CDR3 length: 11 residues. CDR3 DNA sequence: TGTGCCAGCAGCCCACTCTACGAGCAGTACTTC. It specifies CASSPLYEQYF.

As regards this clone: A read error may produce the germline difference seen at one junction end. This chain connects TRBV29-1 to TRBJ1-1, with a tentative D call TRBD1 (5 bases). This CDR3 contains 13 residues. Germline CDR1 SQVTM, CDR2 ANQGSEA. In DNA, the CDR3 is TGCAGCGTTAGCCGGGGGGTGAACACTGGAGCTTTCTTT. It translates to CSVSRGVNTGAFF.

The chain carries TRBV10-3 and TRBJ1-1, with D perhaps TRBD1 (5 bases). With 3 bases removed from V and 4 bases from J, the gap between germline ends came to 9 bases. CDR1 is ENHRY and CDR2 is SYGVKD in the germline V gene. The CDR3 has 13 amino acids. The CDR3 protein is CAISDGGVTEAFF. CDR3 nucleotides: TGTGCCATCAGTGATGGGGGGGTCACTGAAGCTTTCTTT.

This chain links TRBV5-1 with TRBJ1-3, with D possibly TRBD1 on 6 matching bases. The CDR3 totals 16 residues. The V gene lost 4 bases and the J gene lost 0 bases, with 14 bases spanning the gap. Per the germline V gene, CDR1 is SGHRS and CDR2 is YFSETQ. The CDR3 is CASSPTGPLSGNTIYF. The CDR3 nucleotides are TGCGCCAGCAGCCCTACAGGGCCCCTCTCTGGAAACACCATATATTTT.

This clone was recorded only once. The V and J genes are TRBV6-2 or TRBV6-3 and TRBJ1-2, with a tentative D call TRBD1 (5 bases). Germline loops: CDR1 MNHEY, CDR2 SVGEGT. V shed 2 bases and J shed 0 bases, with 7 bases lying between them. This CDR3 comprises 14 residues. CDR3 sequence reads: CASSYGGANYGYTF. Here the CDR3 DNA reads TGTGCCAGCAGTTACGGGGGAGCTAACTATGGCTACACCTTC.

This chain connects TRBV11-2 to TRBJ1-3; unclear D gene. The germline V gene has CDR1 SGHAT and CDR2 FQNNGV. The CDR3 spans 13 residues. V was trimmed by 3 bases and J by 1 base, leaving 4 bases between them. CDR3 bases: TGTGCCAGCAGCTTGGGGTCTGGAAACACCATATATTTT. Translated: CASSLGSGNTIYF.

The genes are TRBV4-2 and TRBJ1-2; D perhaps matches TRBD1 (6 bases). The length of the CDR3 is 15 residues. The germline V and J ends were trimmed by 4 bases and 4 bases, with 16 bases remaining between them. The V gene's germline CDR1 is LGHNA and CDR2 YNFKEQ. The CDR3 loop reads CASSPGAVTFYGYTF. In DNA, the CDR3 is TGTGCCAGCAGCCCAGGGGCAGTGACTTTCTATGGCTACACCTTC.

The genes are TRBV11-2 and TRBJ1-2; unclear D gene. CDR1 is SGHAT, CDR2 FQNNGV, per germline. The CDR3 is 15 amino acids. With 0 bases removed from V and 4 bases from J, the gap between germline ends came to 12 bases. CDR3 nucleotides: TGTGCCAGCAGCTTAGAGCCACGGTTAGGCTATGGCTACACCTTC. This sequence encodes CASSLEPRLGYGYTF.

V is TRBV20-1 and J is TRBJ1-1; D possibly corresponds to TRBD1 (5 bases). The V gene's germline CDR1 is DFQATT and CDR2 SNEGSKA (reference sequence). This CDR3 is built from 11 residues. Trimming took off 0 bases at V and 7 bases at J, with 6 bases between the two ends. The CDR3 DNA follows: TGCAGTGCTAGAGATGACAGTGAAGCTTTCTTT. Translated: CSARDDSEAFF.

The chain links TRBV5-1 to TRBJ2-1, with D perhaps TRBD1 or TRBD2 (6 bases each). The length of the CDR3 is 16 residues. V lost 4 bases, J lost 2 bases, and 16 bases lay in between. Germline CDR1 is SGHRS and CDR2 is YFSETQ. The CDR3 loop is CASSRTTQGPYNEQFF. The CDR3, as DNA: TGCGCCAGCAGCCGGACTACACAGGGACCCTACAATGAGCAGTTCTTC.

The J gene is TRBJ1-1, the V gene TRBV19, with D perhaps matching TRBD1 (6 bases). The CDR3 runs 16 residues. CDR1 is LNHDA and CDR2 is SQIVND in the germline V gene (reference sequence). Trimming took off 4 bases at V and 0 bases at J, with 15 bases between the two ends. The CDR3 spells CASSTLTGLMNTEAFF. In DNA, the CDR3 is TGTGCCAGTAGTACCCTAACAGGGCTTATGAACACTGAAGCTTTCTTT.

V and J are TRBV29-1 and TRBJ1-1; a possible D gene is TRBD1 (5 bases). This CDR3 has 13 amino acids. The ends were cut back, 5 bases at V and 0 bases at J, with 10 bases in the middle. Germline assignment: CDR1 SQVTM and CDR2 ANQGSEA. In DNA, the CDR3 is TGCAGCGTTAGCCGGGGGGTGAACACTGAAGCTTTCTTT. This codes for CSVSRGVNTEAFF.

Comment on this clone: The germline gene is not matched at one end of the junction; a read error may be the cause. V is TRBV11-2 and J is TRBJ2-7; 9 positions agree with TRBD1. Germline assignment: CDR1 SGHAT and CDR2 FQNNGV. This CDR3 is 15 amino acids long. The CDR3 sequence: CASTLITGGIYEQYF. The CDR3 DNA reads TGTGCCAGCACCTTAATAACAGGGGGCATTTACGAGCAGTACTTC.

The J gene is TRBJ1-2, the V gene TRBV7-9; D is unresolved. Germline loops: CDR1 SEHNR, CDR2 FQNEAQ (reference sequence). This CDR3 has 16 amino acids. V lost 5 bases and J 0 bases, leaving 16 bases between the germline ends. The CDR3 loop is CASSRFREGTNYGYTF. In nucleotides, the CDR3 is TGTGCCAGCAGCCGATTCCGGGAGGGCACTAACTATGGCTACACCTTC. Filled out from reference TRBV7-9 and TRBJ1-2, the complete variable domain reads DTGVSQNPRHKITKRGQNVTFRCDPISEHNRLYWYRQTLGQGPEFLTYFQNEAQLEKSRLLSDRFSAERPKGSFSTLEIQRTEQGDSAMYLCASSRFREGTNYGYTFGSGTRLTVV.

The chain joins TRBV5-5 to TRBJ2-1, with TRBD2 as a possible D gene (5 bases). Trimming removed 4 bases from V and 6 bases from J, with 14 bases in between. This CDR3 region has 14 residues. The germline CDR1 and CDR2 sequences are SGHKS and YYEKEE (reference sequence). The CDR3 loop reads CASSPIRTGNEQFF. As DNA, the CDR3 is TGTGCCAGCAGCCCTATTCGGACTGGCAATGAGCAGTTCTTC.